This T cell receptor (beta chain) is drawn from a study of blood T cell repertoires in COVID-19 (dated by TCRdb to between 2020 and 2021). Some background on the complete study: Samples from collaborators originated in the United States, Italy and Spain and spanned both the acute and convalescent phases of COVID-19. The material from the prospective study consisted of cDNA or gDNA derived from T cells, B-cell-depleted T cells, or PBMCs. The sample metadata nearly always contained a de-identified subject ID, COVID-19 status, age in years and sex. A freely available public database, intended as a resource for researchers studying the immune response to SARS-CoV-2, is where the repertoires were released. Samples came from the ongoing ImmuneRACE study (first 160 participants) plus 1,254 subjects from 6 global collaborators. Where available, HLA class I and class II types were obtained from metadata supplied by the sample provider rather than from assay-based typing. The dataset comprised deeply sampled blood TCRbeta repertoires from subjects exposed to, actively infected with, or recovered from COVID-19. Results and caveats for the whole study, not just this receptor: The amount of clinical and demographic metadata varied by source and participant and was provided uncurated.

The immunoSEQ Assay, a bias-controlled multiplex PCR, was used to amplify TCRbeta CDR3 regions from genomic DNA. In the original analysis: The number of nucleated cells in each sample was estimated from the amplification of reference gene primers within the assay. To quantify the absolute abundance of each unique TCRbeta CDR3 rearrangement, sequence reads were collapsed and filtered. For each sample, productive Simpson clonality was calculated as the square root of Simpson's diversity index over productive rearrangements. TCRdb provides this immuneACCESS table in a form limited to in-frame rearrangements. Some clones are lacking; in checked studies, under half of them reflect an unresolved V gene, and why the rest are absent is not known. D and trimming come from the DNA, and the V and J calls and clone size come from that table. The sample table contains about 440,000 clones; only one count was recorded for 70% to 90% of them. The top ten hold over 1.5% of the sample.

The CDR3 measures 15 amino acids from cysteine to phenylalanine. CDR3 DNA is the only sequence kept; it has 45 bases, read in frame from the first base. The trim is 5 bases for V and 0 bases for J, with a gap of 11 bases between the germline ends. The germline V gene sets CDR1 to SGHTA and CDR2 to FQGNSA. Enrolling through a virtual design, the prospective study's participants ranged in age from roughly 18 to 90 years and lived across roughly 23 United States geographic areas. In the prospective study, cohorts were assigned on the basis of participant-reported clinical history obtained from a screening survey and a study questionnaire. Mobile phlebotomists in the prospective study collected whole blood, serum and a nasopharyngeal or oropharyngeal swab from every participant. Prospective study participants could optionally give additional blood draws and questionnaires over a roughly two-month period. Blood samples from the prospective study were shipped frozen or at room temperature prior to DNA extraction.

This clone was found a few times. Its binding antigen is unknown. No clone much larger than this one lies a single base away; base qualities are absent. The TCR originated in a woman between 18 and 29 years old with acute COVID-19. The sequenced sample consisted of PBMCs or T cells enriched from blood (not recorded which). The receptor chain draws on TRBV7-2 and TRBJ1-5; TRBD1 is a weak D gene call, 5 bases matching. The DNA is TGTGCCAGCAGCCCGGGGGGTGTTAGCAATCAGCCCCAGCATTTT. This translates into CASSPGGVSNQPQHF. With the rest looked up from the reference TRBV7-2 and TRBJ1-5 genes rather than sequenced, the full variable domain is GAGVSQSPSNKVTEKGKDVELRCDPISGHTALYWYRQSLGQGLEFLIYFQGNSAPDKSGLPSDRFSAERTGGSVSTLTIQRTQQEDSAVYLCASSPGGVSNQPQHFGDGTRLSIL.